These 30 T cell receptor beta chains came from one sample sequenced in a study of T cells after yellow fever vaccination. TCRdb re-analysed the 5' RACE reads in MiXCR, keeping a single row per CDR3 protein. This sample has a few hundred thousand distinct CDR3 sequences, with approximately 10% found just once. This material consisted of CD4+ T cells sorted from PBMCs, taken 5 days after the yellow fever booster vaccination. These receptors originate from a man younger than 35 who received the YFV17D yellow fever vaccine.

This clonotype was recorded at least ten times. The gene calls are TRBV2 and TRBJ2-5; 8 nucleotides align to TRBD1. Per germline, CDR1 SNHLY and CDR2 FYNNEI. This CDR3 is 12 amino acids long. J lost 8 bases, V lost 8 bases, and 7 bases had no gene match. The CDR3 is CASRGQVETQYF. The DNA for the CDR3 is TGTGCCAGCCGGGGACAGGTCGAAACCCAGTACTTC.

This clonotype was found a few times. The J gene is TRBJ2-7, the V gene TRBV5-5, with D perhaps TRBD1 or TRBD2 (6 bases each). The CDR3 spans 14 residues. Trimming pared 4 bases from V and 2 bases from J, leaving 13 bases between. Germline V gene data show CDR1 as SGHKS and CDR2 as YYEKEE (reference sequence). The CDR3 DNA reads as TGTGCCAGCAGCCCCGGGGGCAACGCCTACGAGCAGTACTTC. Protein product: CASSPGGNAYEQYF.

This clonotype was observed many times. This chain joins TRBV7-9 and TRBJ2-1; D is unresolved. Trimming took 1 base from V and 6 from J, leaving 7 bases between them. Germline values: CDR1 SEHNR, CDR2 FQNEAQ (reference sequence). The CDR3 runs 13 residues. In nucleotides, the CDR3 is TGTGCCAGCAGCTTAGTTGCCAGCAATGAGCAGTTCTTC. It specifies CASSLVASNEQFF.

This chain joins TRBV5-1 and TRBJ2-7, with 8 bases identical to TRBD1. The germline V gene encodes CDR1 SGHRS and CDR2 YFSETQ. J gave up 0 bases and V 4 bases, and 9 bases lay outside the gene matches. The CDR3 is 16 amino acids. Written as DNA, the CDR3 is TGCGCCAGCAGCCTAAGGACAGGGTTTAACTCCTACGAGCAGTACTTC. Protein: CASSLRTGFNSYEQYF.

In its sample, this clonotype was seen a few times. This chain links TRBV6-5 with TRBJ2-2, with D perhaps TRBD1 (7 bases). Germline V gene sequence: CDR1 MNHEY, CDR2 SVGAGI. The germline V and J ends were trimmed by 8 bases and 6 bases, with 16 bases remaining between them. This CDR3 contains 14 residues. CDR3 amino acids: CASGGTVGAGELFF. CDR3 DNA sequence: TGTGCCAGCGGCGGGACAGTTGGGGCCGGGGAGCTGTTTTTT.

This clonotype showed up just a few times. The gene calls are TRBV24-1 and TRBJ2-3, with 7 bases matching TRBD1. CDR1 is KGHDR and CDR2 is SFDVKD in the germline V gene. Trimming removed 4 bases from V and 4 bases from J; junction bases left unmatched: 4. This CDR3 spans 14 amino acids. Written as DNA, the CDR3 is TGTGCCACCAGTGAACAGGGGTTCTCAGATACGCAGTATTTT. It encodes CATSEQGFSDTQYF.

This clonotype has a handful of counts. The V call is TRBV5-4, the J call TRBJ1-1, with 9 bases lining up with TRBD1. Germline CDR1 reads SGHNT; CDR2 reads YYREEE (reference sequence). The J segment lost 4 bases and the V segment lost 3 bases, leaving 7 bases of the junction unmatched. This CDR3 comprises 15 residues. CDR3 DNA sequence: TGTGCCAGCAGCTCCACAGGGGGCGAGACCACTGAAGCTTTCTTT. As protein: CASSSTGGETTEAFF.

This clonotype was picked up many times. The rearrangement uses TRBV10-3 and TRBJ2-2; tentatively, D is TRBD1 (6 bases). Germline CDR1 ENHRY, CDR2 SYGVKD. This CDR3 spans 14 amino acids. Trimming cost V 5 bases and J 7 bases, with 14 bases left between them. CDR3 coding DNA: TGTGCCATCAGTCCAACAGGGCCAATCGGGGAGCTGTTTTTT. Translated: CAISPTGPIGELFF.

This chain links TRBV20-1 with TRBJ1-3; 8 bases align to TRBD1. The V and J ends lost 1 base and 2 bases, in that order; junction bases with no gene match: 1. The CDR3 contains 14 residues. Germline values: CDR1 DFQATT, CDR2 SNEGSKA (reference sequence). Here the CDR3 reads CSARAGGPGNTIYF. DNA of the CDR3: TGCAGTGCTAGAGCAGGGGGCCCTGGAAACACCATATATTTT.

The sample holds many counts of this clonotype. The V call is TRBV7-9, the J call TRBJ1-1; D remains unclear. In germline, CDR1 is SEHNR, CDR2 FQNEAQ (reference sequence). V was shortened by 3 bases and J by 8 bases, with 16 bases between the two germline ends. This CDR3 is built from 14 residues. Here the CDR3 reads CASSFAAGNQEAFF. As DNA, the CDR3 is TGTGCCAGCAGCTTCGCGGCAGGCAACCAAGAAGCTTTCTTT.

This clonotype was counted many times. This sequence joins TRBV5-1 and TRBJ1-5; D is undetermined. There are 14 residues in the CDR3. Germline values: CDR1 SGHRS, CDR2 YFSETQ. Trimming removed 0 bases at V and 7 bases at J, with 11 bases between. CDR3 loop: CASSLDAERQPQHF. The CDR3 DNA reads TGCGCCAGCAGCTTGGATGCCGAAAGGCAGCCCCAGCATTTT.

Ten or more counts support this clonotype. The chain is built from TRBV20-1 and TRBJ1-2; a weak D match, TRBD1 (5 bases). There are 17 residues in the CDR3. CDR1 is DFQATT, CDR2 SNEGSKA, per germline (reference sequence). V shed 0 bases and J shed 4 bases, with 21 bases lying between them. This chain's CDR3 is CSARDRGGGASLYGYTF. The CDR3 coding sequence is TGCAGTGCTAGAGATCGGGGTGGAGGGGCGTCTCTCTATGGCTACACCTTC.

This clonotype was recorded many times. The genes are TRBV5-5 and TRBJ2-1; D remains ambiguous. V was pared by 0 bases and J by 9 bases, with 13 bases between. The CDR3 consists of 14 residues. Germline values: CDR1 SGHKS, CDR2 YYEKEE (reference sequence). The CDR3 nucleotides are TGTGCCAGCAGCTTGGGTCAGACCCTAGGTGAGCAGTTCTTC. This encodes CASSLGQTLGEQFF.

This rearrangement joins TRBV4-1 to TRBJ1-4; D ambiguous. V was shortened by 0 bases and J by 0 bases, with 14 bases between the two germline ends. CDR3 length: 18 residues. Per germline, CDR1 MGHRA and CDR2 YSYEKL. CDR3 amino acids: CASSQDRTYSATNEKLFF. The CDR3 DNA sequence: TGCGCCAGCAGCCAAGATCGTACGTACTCTGCAACTAATGAAAAACTGTTTTTT.

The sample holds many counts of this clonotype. Here the CDR3 DNA reads TGCAGTGCTAGAGATTGGGGGCGCGTAAGAGGCGAGCAGTACTTC. It specifies CSARDWGRVRGEQYF. The gene calls are TRBV20-1 and TRBJ2-7; maybe TRBD1 (6 bases). Trimming removed 0 bases from V and 6 bases from J, with 18 bases in between. CDR3 size: 15 residues. CDR1 is DFQATT, CDR2 SNEGSKA, per germline (reference sequence).

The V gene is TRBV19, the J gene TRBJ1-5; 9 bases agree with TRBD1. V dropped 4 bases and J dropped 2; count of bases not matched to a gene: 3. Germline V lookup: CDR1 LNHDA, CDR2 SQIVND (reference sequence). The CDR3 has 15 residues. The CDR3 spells CASSTRDRGNQPQHF. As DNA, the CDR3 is TGTGCCAGTAGTACGCGGGACAGGGGCAATCAGCCCCAGCATTTT.

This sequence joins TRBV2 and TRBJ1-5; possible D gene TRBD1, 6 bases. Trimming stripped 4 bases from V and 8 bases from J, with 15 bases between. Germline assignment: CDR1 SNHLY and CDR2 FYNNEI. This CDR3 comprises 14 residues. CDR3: CASSGQSAGEPQHF. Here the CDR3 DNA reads TGTGCCAGCAGTGGGCAAAGCGCAGGGGAGCCCCAGCATTTT. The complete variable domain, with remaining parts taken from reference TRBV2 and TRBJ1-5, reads EPEVTQTPSHQVTQMGQEVILRCVPISNHLYFYWYRQILGQKVEFLVSFYNNEISEKSEIFDDQFSVERPDGSNFTLKIRSTKLEDSAMYFCASSGQSAGEPQHFGDGTRLSIL.

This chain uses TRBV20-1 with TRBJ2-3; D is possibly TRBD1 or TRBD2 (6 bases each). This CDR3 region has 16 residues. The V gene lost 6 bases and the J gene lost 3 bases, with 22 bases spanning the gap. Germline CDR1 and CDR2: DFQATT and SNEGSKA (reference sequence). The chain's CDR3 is CSAATTGAGRTDTQYF. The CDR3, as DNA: TGCAGTGCGGCTACCACGGGGGCAGGGCGAACAGATACGCAGTATTTT.

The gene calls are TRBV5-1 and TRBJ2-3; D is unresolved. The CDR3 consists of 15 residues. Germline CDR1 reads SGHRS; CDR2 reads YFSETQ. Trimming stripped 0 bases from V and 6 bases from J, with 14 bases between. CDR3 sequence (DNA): TGCGCCAGCAGCTTGGGAGGTCATGGAGACGATACGCAGTATTTT. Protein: CASSLGGHGDDTQYF.

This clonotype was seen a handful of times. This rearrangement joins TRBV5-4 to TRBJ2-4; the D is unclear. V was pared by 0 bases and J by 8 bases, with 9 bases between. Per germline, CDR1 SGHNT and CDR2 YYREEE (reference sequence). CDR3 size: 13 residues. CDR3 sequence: CASSLATKDIQYF. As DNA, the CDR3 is TGTGCCAGCAGCTTGGCTACTAAGGACATTCAGTACTTC.

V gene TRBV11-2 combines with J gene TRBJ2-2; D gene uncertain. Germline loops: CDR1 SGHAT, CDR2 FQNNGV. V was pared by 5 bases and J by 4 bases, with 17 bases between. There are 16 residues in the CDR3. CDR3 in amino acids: CASSPQRAPLTGELFF. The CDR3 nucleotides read TGTGCCAGCAGCCCTCAACGGGCCCCTCTCACCGGGGAGCTGTTTTTT.

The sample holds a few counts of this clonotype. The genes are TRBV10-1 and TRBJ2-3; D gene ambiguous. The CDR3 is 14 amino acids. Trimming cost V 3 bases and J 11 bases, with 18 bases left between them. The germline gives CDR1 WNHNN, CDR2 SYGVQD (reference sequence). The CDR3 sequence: CASSDFSSSTRQYF. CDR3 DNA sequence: TGCGCCAGCAGTGATTTCTCGAGTTCTACGAGGCAGTATTTT.

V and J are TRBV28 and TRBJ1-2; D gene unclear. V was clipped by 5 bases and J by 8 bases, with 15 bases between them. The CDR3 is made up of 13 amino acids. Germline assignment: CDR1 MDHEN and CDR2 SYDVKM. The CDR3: CASSPDPGRGYTF. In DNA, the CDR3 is TGTGCCAGCAGTCCGGACCCTGGTAGGGGCTACACCTTC.

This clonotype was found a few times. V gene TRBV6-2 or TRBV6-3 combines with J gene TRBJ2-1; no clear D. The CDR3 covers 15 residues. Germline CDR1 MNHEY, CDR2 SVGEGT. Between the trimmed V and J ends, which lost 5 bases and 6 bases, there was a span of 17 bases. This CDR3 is CASSRPQMALNEQFF. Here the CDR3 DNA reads TGTGCCAGCAGTCGTCCTCAAATGGCCCTCAATGAGCAGTTCTTC.

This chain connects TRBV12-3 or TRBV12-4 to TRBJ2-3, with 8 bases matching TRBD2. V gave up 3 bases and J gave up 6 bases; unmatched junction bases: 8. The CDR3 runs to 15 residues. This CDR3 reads CASSLGSGGLDTQYF. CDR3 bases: TGTGCCAGCAGTTTGGGGAGCGGGGGCCTGGATACGCAGTATTTT.

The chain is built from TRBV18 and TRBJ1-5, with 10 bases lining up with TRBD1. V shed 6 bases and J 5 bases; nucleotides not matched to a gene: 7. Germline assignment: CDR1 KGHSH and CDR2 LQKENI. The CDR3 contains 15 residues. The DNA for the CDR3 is TGTGCCAGCTCCGGACAGGGGGGAGGGGATCAGCCCCAGCATTTT. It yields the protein CASSGQGGGDQPQHF.

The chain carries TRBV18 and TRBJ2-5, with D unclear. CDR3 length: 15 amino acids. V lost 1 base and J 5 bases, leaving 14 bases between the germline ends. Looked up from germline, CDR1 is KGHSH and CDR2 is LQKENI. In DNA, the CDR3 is TGTGCCAGCTCACCACTCGCGGCGGCTGGGGAGACCCAGTACTTC. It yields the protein CASSPLAAAGETQYF.

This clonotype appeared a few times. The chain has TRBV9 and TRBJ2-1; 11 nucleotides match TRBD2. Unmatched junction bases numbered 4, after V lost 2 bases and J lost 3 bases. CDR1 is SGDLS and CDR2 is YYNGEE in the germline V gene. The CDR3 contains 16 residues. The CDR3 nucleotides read TGTGCCAGCAGCGTGACCGGGACTAGCGGCTACAATGAGCAGTTCTTC. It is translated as CASSVTGTSGYNEQFF. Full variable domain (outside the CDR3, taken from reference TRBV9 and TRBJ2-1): DSGVTQTPKHLITATGQRVTLRCSPRSGDLSVYWYQQSLDQGLQFLIQYYNGEERAKGNILERFSAQQFPDLHSELNLSSLELGDSALYFCASSVTGTSGYNEQFFGPGTRLTVL.

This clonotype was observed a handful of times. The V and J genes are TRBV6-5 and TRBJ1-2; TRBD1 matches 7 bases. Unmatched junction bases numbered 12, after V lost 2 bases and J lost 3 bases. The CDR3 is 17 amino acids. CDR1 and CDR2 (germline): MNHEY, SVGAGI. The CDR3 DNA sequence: TGTGCCAGCAGTTACCAACCCTCGACAGGGTGGGACTATGGCTACACCTTC. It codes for CASSYQPSTGWDYGYTF.

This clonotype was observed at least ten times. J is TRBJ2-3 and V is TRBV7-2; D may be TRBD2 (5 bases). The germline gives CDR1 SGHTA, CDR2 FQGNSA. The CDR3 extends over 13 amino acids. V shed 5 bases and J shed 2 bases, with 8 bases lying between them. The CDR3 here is CASSAGYTDTQYF. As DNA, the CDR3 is TGTGCCAGCAGCGCGGGCTACACAGATACGCAGTATTTT.